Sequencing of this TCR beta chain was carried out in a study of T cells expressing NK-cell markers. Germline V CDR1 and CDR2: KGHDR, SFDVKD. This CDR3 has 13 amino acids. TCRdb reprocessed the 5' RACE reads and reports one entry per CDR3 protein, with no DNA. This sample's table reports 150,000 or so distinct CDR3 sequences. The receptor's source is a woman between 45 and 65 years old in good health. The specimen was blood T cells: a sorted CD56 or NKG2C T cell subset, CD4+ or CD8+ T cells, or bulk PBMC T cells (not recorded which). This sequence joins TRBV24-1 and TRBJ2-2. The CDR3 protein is CATSDHKMGELFF.